In its sample, the clone carrying this T cell receptor beta chain was seen a few times. This specimen comes from a study of early T cells in non-severe SARS-CoV-2 infection. Unique molecular identifiers were attached to individual cDNA molecules. MiXCR, run by TCRdb on the 5' RACE reads, gives a single entry per CDR3 protein. Seen here are approximately 45,000 distinct CDR3 sequences, 5.5% to 7.5% observed once, and the top ten hold 9.5% to 15%. V lost 6 bases, J lost 0 bases, and 15 bases lay in between. CDR3 size: 15 residues. Looked up from germline, CDR1 is SGHVS and CDR2 is FQNEAQ. The receptor comes from an adult who was a healthcare worker with PCR-confirmed SARS-CoV-2 infection or an uninfected control (not recorded which). This sequence joins TRBV7-8 and TRBJ2-7; D uncertain. The sample was whole blood. Here the CDR3 reads CASRTFQGISYEQYF. The CDR3, as DNA: TGTGCCAGCAGGACCTTTCAAGGGATCTCCTACGAGCAGTACTTC.